Below, 15 T cell receptor beta chains from the same sample are listed, as sequenced in a study of OX40 agonist ivuxolimab in advanced cancers. Assay: immunoSEQ multiplex PCR; the TCRdb copy retains only in-frame clones and omits some. The table shows about 76,000 clones, with 70% to 90% occurring only once. Here the sequenced sample was CD4+ or CD8+ T cells sorted from blood, taken in a trial of the OX40 agonist ivuxolimab. These receptor sequences come from an adult with an advanced solid tumor such as melanoma, head and neck, liver or kidney cancer.

The V call is TRBV10-2, the J call TRBJ1-2; unclear D gene. The CDR3 spans 14 residues. The germline gives CDR1 WSHSY, CDR2 SAAADI. Trimming took 3 bases from V and 2 from J, leaving 10 bases between them. Here the CDR3 reads CASSDYKGNYGYTF. CDR3 bases: TGCGCCAGCAGTGATTATAAAGGAAACTATGGCTACACCTTC.

V usage is TRBV5-1 and J usage is TRBJ1-4; 8 nucleotides line up with TRBD1. The CDR3 spans 14 residues. Trimming took 3 bases from V and 5 from J; bases not matched to a gene: 3. CDR1 SGHRS and CDR2 YFSETQ come from the germline V gene. CDR3 DNA: TGCGCCAGCAGCTCAGGGGGCGTCAATGAAAAACTGTTTTTT. Protein sequence: CASSSGGVNEKLFF.

The chain has TRBV27 and TRBJ2-7; 9 bases agree with TRBD2. CDR3 length equals 14 residues. Unmatched junction bases numbered 4, after V lost 4 bases and J lost 3 bases. CDR1 and CDR2 from the germline V gene are MNHEY and SMNVEV (reference sequence). CDR3 nucleotides: TGTGCCAGCAGTTGGGCGGGAGGGAGCTACGAGCAGTACTTC. This encodes CASSWAGGSYEQYF.

By share, this clone counts as medium-sized. CDR3 DNA sequence: TGTGCCTGGACGAAAATGGTCGGGCAGTACTTC. Translation: CAWTKMVGQYF. This chain joins TRBV30 and TRBJ2-7; no clear D. The CDR3 consists of 11 residues. The germline V and J ends were trimmed by 4 bases and 9 bases, with 13 bases remaining between them. The germline V gene encodes CDR1 GTSNPN and CDR2 SVGIG (reference sequence).

The chain has TRBV2 and TRBJ2-7; D is uncertain. The CDR3 contains 11 residues. Germline loops: CDR1 SNHLY, CDR2 FYNNEI. V was pared by 3 bases and J by 4 bases, with 4 bases between. The CDR3 coding sequence is TGTGCCAGCAGTGAGGCGTACGAGCAGTACTTC. The encoded protein is CASSEAYEQYF.

This clone was seen just once. The chain carries TRBV10-3 and TRBJ2-5, with TRBD2 identical over 8 bases. This CDR3 has 15 residues. Germline loops: CDR1 ENHRY, CDR2 SYGVKD. The V gene end was trimmed by 2 bases and the J gene end by 8 bases; junction bases not matched to a gene: 10. Here the CDR3 reads CAISEDGLAGDTQYF. In DNA form, the CDR3 reads TGTGCCATCAGTGAGGACGGACTAGCCGGGGACACCCAGTACTTC.

The chain couples TRBV18 to TRBJ1-1; unclear D gene. This CDR3 is 14 amino acids long. Germline loops: CDR1 KGHSH, CDR2 LQKENI. Trimming stripped 5 bases from V and 0 bases from J, with 10 bases between. CDR3 in DNA: TGTGCCAGCTCAACAAGAAGTATGAACACTGAAGCTTTCTTT. Its protein is CASSTRSMNTEAFF.

The genes are TRBV11-3 and TRBJ2-7; D remains unclear. This CDR3 spans 13 amino acids. Trimming removed 1 base at V and 5 bases at J, with 9 bases between. Looked up from germline, CDR1 is SGHNT and CDR2 is YENEEA. Here the CDR3 DNA reads TGTGCCAGCAGCTTAGCCCCGCAGGACGAGCAGTACTTC. The encoded protein is CASSLAPQDEQYF. Combining the CDR3 with reference TRBV11-3 and TRBJ2-7 gives the whole variable domain EAGVVQSPRYKIIEKKQPVAFWCNPISGHNTLYWYLQNLGQGPELLIRYENEEAVDDSQLPKDRFSAERLKGVDSTLKIQPAELGDSAVYLCASSLAPQDEQYFGPGTRLTVT.

CDR3 nucleotide sequence: TGTGCCAGCAGCTTGGCAGGGAGGACCTACGAGCAGTACTTC. It specifies CASSLAGRTYEQYF. V usage is TRBV5-6 and J usage is TRBJ2-7, with D perhaps matching TRBD2 (6 bases). Trimming removed 0 bases from V and 2 bases from J, with 9 bases in between. In germline, CDR1 is SGHDT, CDR2 YYEEEE. This CDR3 contains 14 residues.

The V gene is TRBV5-5, the J gene TRBJ1-5; D remains unclear. The CDR3 runs 12 residues. Trimming pared 2 bases from V and 4 bases from J, leaving 4 bases between. Germline V lookup: CDR1 SGHKS, CDR2 YYEKEE (reference sequence). The DNA for the CDR3 is TGTGCCAGCAGCTTTCAGAATCAGCCCCAGCATTTT. Residues: CASSFQNQPQHF.

This chain joins TRBV19 and TRBJ1-3; D not resolved. There are 13 residues in the CDR3. Germline-derived CDR1 and CDR2 are LNHDA and SQIVND (reference sequence). Trimming stripped 2 bases from V and 4 bases from J, with 6 bases between. The DNA for the CDR3 is TGTGCCAGTAGTATATCCAGGGGAAACACCATATATTTT. Residues: CASSISRGNTIYF. Filled out from reference TRBV19 and TRBJ1-3, the complete variable domain reads DGGITQSPKYLFRKEGQNVTLSCEQNLNHDAMYWYRQDPGQGLRLIYYSQIVNDFQKGDIAEGYSVSREKKESFPLTVTSAQKNPTAFYLCASSISRGNTIYFGEGSWLTVV.

This chain connects TRBV6-6 to TRBJ2-3; a possible D gene is TRBD1 (5 bases). Germline CDR1 reads MNHNY; CDR2 reads SVGAGI (reference sequence). This CDR3 is built from 14 residues. V lost 2 bases and J lost 2, with 8 bases in between. In DNA form, the CDR3 reads TGTGCCAGCAGTTACGGGGCTTCCACAGATACGCAGTATTTT. It is translated as CASSYGASTDTQYF.

The CDR3 DNA reads TGTGCCAGCAGTTACGGGACAGGGCGAGCTTTCTTT. Its protein is CASSYGTGRAFF. The chain joins TRBV6-5 to TRBJ1-1; 9 bases map to TRBD1. Germline-derived CDR1 and CDR2 are MNHEY and SVGAGI. Trimming took 2 bases from V and 10 from J; bases not matched to a gene: 2. This CDR3 is 12 amino acids long.

The table lists this clone with a count of one. CDR3 loop: CASSLRGPYGYTF. The CDR3 nucleotides read TGTGCCAGCAGCTTGAGAGGGCCCTATGGCTACACCTTC. The chain is built from TRBV5-6 and TRBJ1-2; D is unclear. Germline loops: CDR1 SGHDT, CDR2 YYEEEE. The CDR3 totals 13 residues. Trimming left V 1 base short and J 4 bases short, with 8 bases between.

The chain couples TRBV9 to TRBJ2-1; TRBD2 agrees at 8 bases. Germline V gene sequence: CDR1 SGDLS, CDR2 YYNGEE. V was pared by 0 bases and J by 4 bases, with 3 bases of the junction left unmatched. This CDR3 has 15 amino acids. CDR3: CASSVGSGVYNEQFF. CDR3 nucleotide sequence: TGTGCCAGCAGCGTAGGTAGCGGGGTATACAATGAGCAGTTCTTC. Looking up the rest from reference TRBV9 and TRBJ2-1 gives the full variable domain: DSGVTQTPKHLITATGQRVTLRCSPRSGDLSVYWYQQSLDQGLQFLIQYYNGEERAKGNILERFSAQQFPDLHSELNLSSLELGDSALYFCASSVGSGVYNEQFFGPGTRLTVL.